A single sample gave rise to the 24 T cell receptor beta chains below, sequenced in a study of cytomegalovirus exposure and HLA in healthy donors. The study ran its PCR with 60 Vbeta and 13 Jbeta primers. TCRdb's table, derived via immunoSEQ multiplex PCR, lists solely in-frame clones and lacks some. The table lists approximately 150,000 clones, 87% of them singletons, with 0.85% to 1% in the top ten. Sequenced material: PBMCs. Every receptor here comes from a woman in her thirties in good health and CMV-seronegative.

This chain uses TRBV9 with TRBJ1-4; D is uncertain. CDR3 size: 14 residues. Germline V gives CDR1 SGDLS, CDR2 YYNGEE. V gave up 6 bases and J gave up 7 bases, with 16 bases separating them. The CDR3: CASTSEVRGEKLFF. CDR3 in DNA: TGTGCCAGCACCTCGGAAGTTCGGGGTGAAAAACTGTTTTTT.

The rearrangement joins TRBV7-3 to TRBJ1-3; 9 bases line up with TRBD1. This CDR3 is built from 15 residues. The V segment lost 5 bases and the J segment 7 bases; nucleotides outside the gene matches: 9. Looked up from germline, CDR1 is SGHTA and CDR2 is FQGTGA. In DNA, the CDR3 is TGTGCCAGCAGCCTCGGACAGGGGATAACGAACACCATATATTTT. This gives the protein CASSLGQGITNTIYF.

This clone was recorded once. This chain joins TRBV9 and TRBJ2-3, with 7 bases matching TRBD1. The CDR3 consists of 15 residues. V trimming: 4 bases; J trimming: 2 bases; junction bases outside the gene matches: 7. Germline V gives CDR1 SGDLS, CDR2 YYNGEE. CDR3 loop: CASSPRTGPTDTQYF. CDR3 coding DNA: TGTGCCAGCAGCCCCCGGACAGGACCCACAGATACGCAGTATTTT.

The chain combines TRBV10-2 with TRBJ2-7; 9 bases are a match to TRBD2. Germline V gives CDR1 WSHSY, CDR2 SAAADI. The length of the CDR3 is 13 residues. The junction had 3 bases not matched to a gene; V was cut back by 3 bases and J by 6 bases. The CDR3 nucleotides read TGCGCCAGCAGTGATAGCGGGAGCCCCGAGCAGTACTTC. The encoded protein is CASSDSGSPEQYF.

The V gene is TRBV27, the J gene TRBJ2-3; 9 bases line up with TRBD1. Trimming took 7 bases from V and 5 from J; bases not matched to a gene: 10. From germline, CDR1 is MNHEY and CDR2 SMNVEV (reference sequence). The CDR3 runs to 15 residues. The CDR3 here is CASKLRDRDKDTQYF. The CDR3, as DNA: TGTGCCAGCAAACTCCGGGACAGGGACAAAGATACGCAGTATTTT.

The rearrangement joins TRBV5-1 to TRBJ2-3; 11 bases map to TRBD2. In germline, CDR1 is SGHRS, CDR2 YFSETQ. The junction had 14 bases not matched to a gene; V was cut back by 4 bases and J by 4 bases. The length of the CDR3 is 18 residues. The CDR3 spells CASSPRGTSGPGADTQYF. The CDR3 region has the DNA TGCGCCAGCAGCCCCCGAGGGACTAGCGGACCCGGGGCAGATACGCAGTATTTT.

The chain employs TRBV18 and TRBJ2-7, with D perhaps matching TRBD2 (6 bases). CDR1 is KGHSH, CDR2 LQKENI, per germline. The CDR3 covers 12 residues. V was clipped by 6 bases and J by 6 bases, with 12 bases between them. CDR3 loop: CASSPRGGEQYF. CDR3 DNA sequence: TGTGCCAGCTCCCCAAGGGGAGGCGAGCAGTACTTC.

The chain has TRBV7-6 and TRBJ2-2, with 8 nucleotides matching TRBD2. The germline V gene has CDR1 SGHVS and CDR2 FNYEAQ. V shed 2 bases and J 3 bases; nucleotides not matched to a gene: 11. The CDR3 runs 18 residues. CDR3 in DNA: TGTGCCAGCAGCTTATCAATTAGCGGGGTTTGGGACACCGGGGAGCTGTTTTTT. It codes for CASSLSISGVWDTGELFF. Complete variable domain (other parts from reference TRBV7-6 and TRBJ2-2): GAGVSQSPRYKVTKRGQDVALRCDPISGHVSLYWYRQALGQGPEFLTYFNYEAQQDKSGLPNDRFSAERPEGSISTLTIQRTEQRDSAMYRCASSLSISGVWDTGELFFGEGSRLTVL.

The chain is built from TRBV5-4 and TRBJ2-2; the match to TRBD2 covers 16 bases. After removal of 4 bases from V and 7 bases from J, the junction contained 7 bases not matched to a gene. The CDR3 totals 17 residues. Germline CDR1 is SGHNT and CDR2 is YYREEE (reference sequence). CDR3 DNA sequence: TGTGCCAGCAGCCCCGGGACTAGCGGGGGGGCCATCGGGGAGCTGTTTTTT. Translated: CASSPGTSGGAIGELFF.

The genes are TRBV5-8 and TRBJ1-2; 7 nucleotides line up with TRBD1. Germline V gives CDR1 SGHTS, CDR2 YDEGEE. With V trimmed by 2 bases and J by 6 bases, 7 bases remained unmatched. The CDR3 is 14 amino acids. The CDR3 nucleotides are TGTGCCAGCAGCTTAGGCAGGGGGACCCATGGCTACACCTTC. It specifies CASSLGRGTHGYTF.

This clone was detected once. The CDR3 region is CASSLASGQSYEQYF. The CDR3 nucleotides are TGTGCCAGCAGCTTAGCATCCGGACAGAGCTACGAGCAGTACTTC. This chain joins TRBV7-2 and TRBJ2-7; the D gene is possibly TRBD1 (6 bases). The CDR3 loop spans 15 amino acids. Germline V gene lookup returns CDR1 SGHTA and CDR2 FQGNSA. The V gene lost 0 bases and the J gene lost 3 bases, with 12 bases spanning the gap.

The rearrangement joins TRBV19 to TRBJ1-1, with 8 positions matching TRBD1. Germline CDR1 reads LNHDA; CDR2 reads SQIVND (reference sequence). Germline trimming cut 2 bases from V and 5 bases from J; bases unmatched to any gene: 4. The CDR3 sequence is 14 residues long. CDR3 region: CASSIMDRVTEAFF. CDR3 coding DNA: TGTGCCAGTAGTATAATGGACAGGGTAACTGAAGCTTTCTTT. Using reference TRBV19 and TRBJ1-1 for the parts outside the CDR3, the full variable domain is DGGITQSPKYLFRKEGQNVTLSCEQNLNHDAMYWYRQDPGQGLRLIYYSQIVNDFQKGDIAEGYSVSREKKESFPLTVTSAQKNPTAFYLCASSIMDRVTEAFFGQGTRLTVV.

The chain carries TRBV18 and TRBJ1-5; possible D gene TRBD1, 5 bases. CDR3 size: 16 residues. The germline CDR1 and CDR2 sequences are KGHSH and LQKENI. Trimming cost V 0 bases and J 7 bases, with 16 bases left between them. In DNA, the CDR3 is TGTGCCAGCTCACCACCAATGGCGGGACTTGGGCAGCCCCAGCATTTT. It yields the protein CASSPPMAGLGQPQHF.

The chain uses TRBV5-1 and TRBJ2-1, with 8 positions matching TRBD2. V lost 4 bases, J lost 5 bases, and 5 bases stayed unmatched. The CDR3 is 14 amino acids. Per the germline V gene, CDR1 is SGHRS and CDR2 is YFSETQ. CDR3 sequence: CASSTGGWDNEQFF. CDR3 sequence (DNA): TGCGCCAGCAGCACGGGAGGGTGGGACAATGAGCAGTTCTTC. Combining the CDR3 with reference TRBV5-1 and TRBJ2-1 gives the whole variable domain KAGVTQTPRYLIKTRGQQVTLSCSPISGHRSVSWYQQTPGQGLQFLFEYFSETQRNKGNFPGRFSGRQFSNSRSEMNVSTLELGDSALYLCASSTGGWDNEQFFGPGTRLTVL.

This chain links TRBV7-9 with TRBJ2-7, with D perhaps TRBD1 (5 bases). The germline V gene encodes CDR1 SEHNR and CDR2 FQNEAQ (reference sequence). The V end lost 0 bases, the J end lost 4 bases, and 16 bases lay between the germline ends. This CDR3 comprises 16 residues. Here the CDR3 reads CASSLAAGPVLYEQYF. CDR3 in DNA: TGTGCCAGCAGCTTAGCAGCAGGGCCCGTTTTGTACGAGCAGTACTTC.

The rearrangement joins TRBV4-2 to TRBJ1-3; possible D gene TRBD1, 5 bases. V lost 0 bases and J lost 0, with 6 bases in between. This CDR3 contains 15 residues. Germline V lookup: CDR1 LGHNA, CDR2 YNFKEQ. The CDR3 region has the DNA TGTGCCAGCAGCCAAGACAGGGTCTCTGGAAACACCATATATTTT. This translates into CASSQDRVSGNTIYF.

This rearrangement joins TRBV19 to TRBJ1-3; 9 bases fit TRBD1. The CDR3 totals 17 residues. Per germline, CDR1 LNHDA and CDR2 SQIVND (reference sequence). The V segment lost 5 bases and the J segment 5 bases; nucleotides outside the gene matches: 13. The CDR3, as DNA: TGTGCCAGTAGTTTCTCCGGGACAGGGAGGATCCGAAACACCATATATTTT. Translating it yields CASSFSGTGRIRNTIYF.

The genes are TRBV12-5 and TRBJ1-1, with 12 bases identical to TRBD1. In germline, CDR1 is LGHNT, CDR2 FRNRAP. The V gene end was trimmed by 11 bases and the J gene end by 4 bases; junction bases not matched to a gene: 14. The CDR3 sequence is 16 residues long. The CDR3 reads CAYSRDRGPGCTEAFF. For the CDR3, the DNA is TGTGCTTACTCCCGGGACAGGGGGCCCGGATGCACTGAAGCTTTCTTT.

This chain connects TRBV27 to TRBJ1-5; tentatively, D is TRBD1 (5 bases). Germline V gene lookup returns CDR1 MNHEY and CDR2 SMNVEV (reference sequence). V gave up 6 bases and J gave up 5 bases, with 11 bases separating them. The CDR3 loop spans 13 amino acids. The chain's CDR3 is CASRGHTDQPQHF. CDR3 nucleotide sequence: TGTGCCAGCAGAGGACACACAGATCAGCCCCAGCATTTT.

This clone showed up just a few times. In DNA form, the CDR3 reads TGTGCCAGCTCACCAAACAGGGGACAGCCCCAGCATTTT. This sequence encodes CASSPNRGQPQHF. V is TRBV18 and J is TRBJ1-5, with 7 bases identical to TRBD1. This CDR3 has 13 amino acids. Germline CDR1 KGHSH, CDR2 LQKENI. J was trimmed by 7 bases and V by 2 bases; bases with no gene match: 2.

This chain joins TRBV18 and TRBJ2-5; TRBD2 agrees at 10 bases. Germline CDR1 reads KGHSH; CDR2 reads LQKENI. Unmatched junction bases numbered 9, after V lost 6 bases and J lost 5 bases. The CDR3 consists of 15 residues. In DNA, the CDR3 is TGTGCCAGCTCGCTCCTAGCGGGAGTGGGGGAGACCCAGTACTTC. Its protein is CASSLLAGVGETQYF. Based on the CDR3 plus reference TRBV18 and TRBJ2-5, the full variable domain is NAGVMQNPRHLVRRRGQEARLRCSPMKGHSHVYWYRQLPEEGLKFMVYLQKENIIDESGMPKERFSAEFPKEGPSILRIQQVVRGDSAAYFCASSLLAGVGETQYFGPGTRLLVL.

The V and J genes are TRBV7-6 and TRBJ1-1, with D possibly being TRBD1 (6 bases). V was shortened by 1 base and J by 1 base, with 10 bases between the two germline ends. In germline, CDR1 is SGHVS, CDR2 FNYEAQ. This CDR3 has 15 amino acids. DNA of the CDR3: TGTGCCAGCAGCTTAGGAGGGGGAAGGAACACTGAAGCTTTCTTT. Translating it yields CASSLGGGRNTEAFF.

V usage is TRBV11-2 and J usage is TRBJ1-1, with unresolved D. With 3 bases removed from V and 4 bases from J, the gap between germline ends came to 12 bases. In germline, CDR1 is SGHAT, CDR2 FQNNGV. The CDR3 extends over 14 amino acids. DNA for the CDR3: TGTGCCAGCAGCTTCCCCGGGGAGGCCACTGAAGCTTTCTTT. The encoded protein is CASSFPGEATEAFF.

The chain couples TRBV18 to TRBJ1-1, with 9 bases fitting TRBD1. The germline V gene has CDR1 KGHSH and CDR2 LQKENI. The CDR3 sequence is 15 residues long. J was trimmed by 4 bases and V by 3 bases; bases with no gene match: 6. The DNA of the CDR3 is TGTGCCAGCTCACCGGACAGGGGCGGTAGCACTGAAGCTTTCTTT. Translating it yields CASSPDRGGSTEAFF.